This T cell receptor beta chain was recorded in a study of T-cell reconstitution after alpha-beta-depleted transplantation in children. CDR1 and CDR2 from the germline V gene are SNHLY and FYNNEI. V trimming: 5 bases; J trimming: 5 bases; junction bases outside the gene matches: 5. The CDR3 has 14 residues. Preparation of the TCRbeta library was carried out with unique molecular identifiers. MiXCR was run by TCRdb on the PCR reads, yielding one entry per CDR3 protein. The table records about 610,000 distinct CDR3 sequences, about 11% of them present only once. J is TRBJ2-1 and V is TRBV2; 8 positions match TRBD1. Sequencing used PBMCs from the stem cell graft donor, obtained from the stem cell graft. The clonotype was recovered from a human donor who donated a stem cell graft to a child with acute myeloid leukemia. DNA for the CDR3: TGTGCCAGCAGTAACCGGGACAGGAACAATGAGCAGTTCTTC. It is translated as CASSNRDRNNEQFF.